The rows below give T cell receptor beta chains drawn from one sample of a study of spatial heterogeneity in lung cancer. A single record per CDR3 protein comes from TCRdb applying MiXCR to the 5' RACE reads. The table includes around 110,000 distinct CDR3 sequences, less than 15% detected once. Here the sequenced sample was PBMCs, taken at follow-up. The receptors here all came from a male donor with early-stage non-small cell lung cancer. The conserved cysteine and the conserved F or W are not part of the CDR3 here. The order of the fields is J gene, V gene, CDR3 protein.

j_gene: TRBJ1-5; v_gene: TRBV20-1; CDR3aa: SARTGGAGQPQH
j_gene: TRBJ2-5; v_gene: TRBV9; CDR3aa: ASSVETSGVETQY
j_gene: TRBJ1-1; v_gene: TRBV27; CDR3aa: ASSLQTGGGNTEAF
j_gene: TRBJ1-3; v_gene: TRBV28; CDR3aa: ASQIPGSLANTIY
j_gene: TRBJ1-4; v_gene: TRBV7-2; CDR3aa: ASSLQGRASEKLF
j_gene: TRBJ2-5; v_gene: TRBV12-3/TRBV12-4; CDR3aa: ASRSSGGAGETQY
j_gene: TRBJ2-6; v_gene: TRBV29-1; CDR3aa: SVATGDVSGANVLT
j_gene: TRBJ2-3; v_gene: TRBV7-9; CDR3aa: ASSSSDTQY
j_gene: TRBJ2-2; v_gene: TRBV2; CDR3aa: ARSRGPPNTGELF
j_gene: TRBJ2-1; v_gene: TRBV4-2; CDR3aa: ASSQVQGTEQF
j_gene: TRBJ1-6; v_gene: TRBV28; CDR3aa: ASSISSYNSPLH
j_gene: TRBJ1-2; v_gene: TRBV10-3; CDR3aa: AITKTGGRDYGYT
j_gene: TRBJ1-2; v_gene: TRBV12-3/TRBV12-4; CDR3aa: ASSLGKGGYT
j_gene: TRBJ2-7; v_gene: TRBV28; CDR3aa: ASKAGGSYEQY
j_gene: TRBJ1-4; v_gene: TRBV4-3; CDR3aa: ASSPTGSPNEKLF
j_gene: TRBJ2-1; v_gene: TRBV4-1; CDR3aa: ASSQALALQERHNEQF
j_gene: TRBJ2-6; v_gene: TRBV28; CDR3aa: ASSLRRGSGANVLT
j_gene: TRBJ2-4; v_gene: TRBV6-5; CDR3aa: ASSPWGAVPNIQY
j_gene: TRBJ2-3; v_gene: TRBV20-1; CDR3aa: SATLVDTQY
j_gene: TRBJ2-7; v_gene: TRBV27; CDR3aa: ASSTIDSSYEQY
j_gene: TRBJ2-3; v_gene: TRBV7-9; CDR3aa: ASSLIWVTDTQY
j_gene: TRBJ2-3; v_gene: TRBV20-1; CDR3aa: SASGDRRNTDTQY
j_gene: TRBJ2-1; v_gene: TRBV11-1; CDR3aa: ASSKREITYNEQF
j_gene: TRBJ1-2; v_gene: TRBV29-1; CDR3aa: SVEEGNGYT
j_gene: TRBJ2-7; v_gene: TRBV15; CDR3aa: ATSTNLGYEQY
j_gene: TRBJ1-6; v_gene: TRBV5-1; CDR3aa: ASSLEQGQPLH
j_gene: TRBJ2-5; v_gene: TRBV28; CDR3aa: ASSLSPLGQY
j_gene: TRBJ2-2; v_gene: TRBV19; CDR3aa: ASSMGQGGINTGELF
j_gene: TRBJ2-7; v_gene: TRBV28; CDR3aa: ASRTPGQAYEQY
j_gene: TRBJ1-2; v_gene: TRBV27; CDR3aa: ASSIRMGRDGGYT
j_gene: TRBJ2-5; v_gene: TRBV6-1; CDR3aa: ASSEEETQY
j_gene: TRBJ1-1; v_gene: TRBV7-9; CDR3aa: ASSVGQQFTNTEAF
j_gene: TRBJ2-1; v_gene: TRBV6-2/TRBV6-3; CDR3aa: ASSRGDSREQF
j_gene: TRBJ2-7; v_gene: TRBV11-2; CDR3aa: ASSLDIVGEQY
j_gene: TRBJ2-3; v_gene: TRBV5-1; CDR3aa: ASSPGLTGATDTQY
j_gene: TRBJ2-7; v_gene: TRBV5-1; CDR3aa: ASSSLSTVSYEQY
j_gene: TRBJ2-2; v_gene: TRBV4-3; CDR3aa: ASSQVGRSNTGELF
j_gene: TRBJ1-2; v_gene: TRBV20-1; CDR3aa: SAEDGAGVYGYT
j_gene: TRBJ1-2; v_gene: TRBV28; CDR3aa: ASSLSLRDSYGYT
j_gene: TRBJ2-7; v_gene: TRBV29-1; CDR3aa: SVGLRQGYSEQY
j_gene: TRBJ2-7; v_gene: TRBV5-1; CDR3aa: ASSDTGVEQY
j_gene: TRBJ2-1; v_gene: TRBV12-3/TRBV12-4; CDR3aa: ASSEGTGAYNEQF
j_gene: TRBJ2-1; v_gene: TRBV7-2; CDR3aa: ASSLDFSSRNEQF
j_gene: TRBJ1-5; v_gene: TRBV20-1; CDR3aa: SARDMQANQPQH
j_gene: TRBJ2-5; v_gene: TRBV5-1; CDR3aa: ASSPGTSLGGQETQY
j_gene: TRBJ2-7; v_gene: TRBV30; CDR3aa: AWGVASGTYEQY
j_gene: TRBJ1-2; v_gene: TRBV12-3/TRBV12-4; CDR3aa: ASSYDRADGYT
j_gene: TRBJ2-3; v_gene: TRBV7-2; CDR3aa: ASSLDRGRTDTQY
j_gene: TRBJ2-3; v_gene: TRBV6-6; CDR3aa: ASSYRTDTQY
j_gene: TRBJ2-1; v_gene: TRBV4-3; CDR3aa: ASSQDTGLAGMNEQF
j_gene: TRBJ1-6; v_gene: TRBV6-1; CDR3aa: ASSGLDSYNSPLH
j_gene: TRBJ2-2; v_gene: TRBV3-1; CDR3aa: ASSQVLATGELF